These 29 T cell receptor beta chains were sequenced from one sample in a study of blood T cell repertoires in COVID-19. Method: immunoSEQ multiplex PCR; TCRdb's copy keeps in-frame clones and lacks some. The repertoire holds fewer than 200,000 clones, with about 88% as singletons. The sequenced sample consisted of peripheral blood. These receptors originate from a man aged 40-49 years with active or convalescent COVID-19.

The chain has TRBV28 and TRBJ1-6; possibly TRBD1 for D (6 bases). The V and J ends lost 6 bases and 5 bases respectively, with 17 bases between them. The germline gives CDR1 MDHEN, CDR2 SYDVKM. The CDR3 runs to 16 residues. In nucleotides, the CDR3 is TGTGCCAGCAGGTCCCTTTCGGACAGACATAATTCACCCCTCCACTTT. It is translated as CASRSLSDRHNSPLHF.

The CDR3 protein is CASSLVLGGGVNTEAFF. CDR3 DNA: TGCGCCAGCAGCTTGGTTCTCGGGGGAGGCGTGAACACTGAAGCTTTCTTT. The rearrangement links TRBV5-1 to TRBJ1-1; a weak D match, TRBD1 (5 bases). The CDR3 is 17 amino acids. Germline V gene sequence: CDR1 SGHRS, CDR2 YFSETQ. V was clipped by 0 bases and J by 0 bases, with 15 bases between them.

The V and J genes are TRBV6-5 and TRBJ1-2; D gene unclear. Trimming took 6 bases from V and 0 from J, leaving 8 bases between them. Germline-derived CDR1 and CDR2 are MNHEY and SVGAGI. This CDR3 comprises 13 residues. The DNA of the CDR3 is TGTGCCAGCAGGGTCGGTACTAACTATGGCTACACCTTC. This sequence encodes CASRVGTNYGYTF.

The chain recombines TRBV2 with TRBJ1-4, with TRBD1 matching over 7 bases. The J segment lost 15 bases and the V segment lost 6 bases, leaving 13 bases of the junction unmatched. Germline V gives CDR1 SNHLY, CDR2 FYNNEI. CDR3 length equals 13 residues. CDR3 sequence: CASREGATRGMFF. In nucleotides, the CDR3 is TGTGCCAGCAGAGAGGGGGCAACCAGAGGCATGTTTTTT. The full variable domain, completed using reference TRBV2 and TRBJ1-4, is EPEVTQTPSHQVTQMGQEVILRCVPISNHLYFYWYRQILGQKVEFLVSFYNNEISEKSEIFDDQFSVERPDGSNFTLKIRSTKLEDSAMYFCASREGATRGMFFGSGTQLSVL.

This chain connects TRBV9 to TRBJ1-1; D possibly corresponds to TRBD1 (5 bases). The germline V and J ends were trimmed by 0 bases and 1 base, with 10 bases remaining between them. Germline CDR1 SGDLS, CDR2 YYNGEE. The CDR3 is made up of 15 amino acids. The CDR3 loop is CASSVEVTGNTEAFF. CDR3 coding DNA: TGTGCCAGCAGCGTAGAGGTTACAGGGAACACTGAAGCTTTCTTT.

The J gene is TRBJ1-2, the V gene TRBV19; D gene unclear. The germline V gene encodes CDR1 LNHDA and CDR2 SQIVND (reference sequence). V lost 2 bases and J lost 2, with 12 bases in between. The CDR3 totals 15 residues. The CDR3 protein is CASSISQSGNYGYTF. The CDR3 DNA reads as TGTGCCAGTAGTATATCCCAGTCGGGAAACTATGGCTACACCTTC.

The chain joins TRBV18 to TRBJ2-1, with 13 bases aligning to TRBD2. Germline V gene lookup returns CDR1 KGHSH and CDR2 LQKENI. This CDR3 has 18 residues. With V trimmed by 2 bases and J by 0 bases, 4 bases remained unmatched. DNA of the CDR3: TGTGCCAGCTCACCAAGGACTAGCGGGAGTGTCTCCTACAATGAGCAGTTCTTC. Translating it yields CASSPRTSGSVSYNEQFF.

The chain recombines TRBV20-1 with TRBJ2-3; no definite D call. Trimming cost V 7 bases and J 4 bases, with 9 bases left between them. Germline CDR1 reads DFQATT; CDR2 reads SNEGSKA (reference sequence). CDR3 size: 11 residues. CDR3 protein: CSGLSADTQYF. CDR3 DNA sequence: TGCAGTGGCCTTAGTGCAGATACGCAGTATTTT.

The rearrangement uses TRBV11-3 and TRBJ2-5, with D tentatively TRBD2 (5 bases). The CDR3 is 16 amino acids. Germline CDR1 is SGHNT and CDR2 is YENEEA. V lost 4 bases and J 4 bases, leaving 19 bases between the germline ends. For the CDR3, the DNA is TGTGCCAGCAGCTACAAAGTTGTGGGCGGAGGAGAGACCCAGTACTTC. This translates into CASSYKVVGGGETQYF.

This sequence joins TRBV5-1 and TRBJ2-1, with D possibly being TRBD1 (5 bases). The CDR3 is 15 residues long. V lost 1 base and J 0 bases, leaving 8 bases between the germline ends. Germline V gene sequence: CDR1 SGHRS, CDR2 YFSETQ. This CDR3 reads CASSLPGISYNEQFF. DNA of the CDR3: TGCGCCAGCAGCTTGCCAGGGATCTCCTACAATGAGCAGTTCTTC.

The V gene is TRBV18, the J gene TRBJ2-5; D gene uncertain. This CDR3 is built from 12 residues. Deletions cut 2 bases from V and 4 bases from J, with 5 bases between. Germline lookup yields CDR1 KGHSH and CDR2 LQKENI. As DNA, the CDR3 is TGTGCCAGCTCACCAGGCGGAGAGACCCAGTACTTC. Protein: CASSPGGETQYF. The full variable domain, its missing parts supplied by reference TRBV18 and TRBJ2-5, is NAGVMQNPRHLVRRRGQEARLRCSPMKGHSHVYWYRQLPEEGLKFMVYLQKENIIDESGMPKERFSAEFPKEGPSILRIQQVVRGDSAAYFCASSPGGETQYFGPGTRLLVL.

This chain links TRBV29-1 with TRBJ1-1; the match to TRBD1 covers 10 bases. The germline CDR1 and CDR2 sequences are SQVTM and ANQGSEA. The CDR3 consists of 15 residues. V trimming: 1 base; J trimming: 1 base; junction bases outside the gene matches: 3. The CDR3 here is CSVEGTGGANTEAFF. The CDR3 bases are TGCAGCGTTGAAGGGACAGGGGGGGCGAACACTGAAGCTTTCTTT. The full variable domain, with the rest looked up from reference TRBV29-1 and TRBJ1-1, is SAVISQKPSRDICQRGTSLTIQCQVDSQVTMMFWYRQQPGQSLTLIATANQGSEATYESGFVIDKFPISRPNLTFSTLTVSNMSPEDSSIYLCSVEGTGGANTEAFFGQGTRLTVV.

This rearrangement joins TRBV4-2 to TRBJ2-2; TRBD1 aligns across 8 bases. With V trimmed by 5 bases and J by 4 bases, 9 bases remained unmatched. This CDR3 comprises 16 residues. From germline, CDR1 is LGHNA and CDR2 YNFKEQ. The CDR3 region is CASSIRVQGGTGELFF. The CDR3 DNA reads TGTGCCAGCAGCATTAGGGTACAGGGGGGCACCGGGGAGCTGTTTTTT.

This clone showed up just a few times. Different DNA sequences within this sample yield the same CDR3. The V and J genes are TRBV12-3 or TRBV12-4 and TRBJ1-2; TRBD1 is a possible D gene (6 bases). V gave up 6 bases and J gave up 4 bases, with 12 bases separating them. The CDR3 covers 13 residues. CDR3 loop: CASSLGQFYGYTF. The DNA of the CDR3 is TGTGCCAGCAGCCTAGGACAGTTCTATGGCTACACCTTC.

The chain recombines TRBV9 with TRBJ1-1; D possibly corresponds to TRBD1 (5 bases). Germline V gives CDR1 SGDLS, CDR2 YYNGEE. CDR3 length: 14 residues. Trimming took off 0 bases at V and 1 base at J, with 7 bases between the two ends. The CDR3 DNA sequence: TGTGCCAGCAGCGTAGACAGGAGGAACACTGAAGCTTTCTTT. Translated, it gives CASSVDRRNTEAFF.

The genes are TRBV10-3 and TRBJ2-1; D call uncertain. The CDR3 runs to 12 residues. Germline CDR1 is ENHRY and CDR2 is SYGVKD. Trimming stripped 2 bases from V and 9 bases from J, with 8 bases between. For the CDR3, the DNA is TGTGCCATCAGTGAGGACCCTAGTGAGCAGTTCTTC. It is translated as CAISEDPSEQFF.

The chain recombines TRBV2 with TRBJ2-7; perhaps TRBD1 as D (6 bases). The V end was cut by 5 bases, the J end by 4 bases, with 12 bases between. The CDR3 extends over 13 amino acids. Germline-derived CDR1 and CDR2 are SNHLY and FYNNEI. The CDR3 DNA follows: TGTGCCAGCAGTTCTGGGGGCGCGTACGAGCAGTACTTC. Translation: CASSSGGAYEQYF.

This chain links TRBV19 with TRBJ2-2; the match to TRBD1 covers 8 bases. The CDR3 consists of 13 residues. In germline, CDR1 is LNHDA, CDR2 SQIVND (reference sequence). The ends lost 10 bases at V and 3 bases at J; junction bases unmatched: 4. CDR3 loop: CAIEDRDTGELFF. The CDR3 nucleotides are TGTGCCATCGAGGACAGGGACACCGGGGAGCTGTTTTTT.

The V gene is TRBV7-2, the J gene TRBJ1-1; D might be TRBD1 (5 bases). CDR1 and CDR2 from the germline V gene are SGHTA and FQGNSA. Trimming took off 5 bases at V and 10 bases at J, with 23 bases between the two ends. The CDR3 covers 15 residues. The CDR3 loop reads CASSPSFRDSEGAFF. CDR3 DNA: TGTGCCAGCAGCCCCTCTTTCCGGGACTCAGAGGGAGCTTTCTTT.

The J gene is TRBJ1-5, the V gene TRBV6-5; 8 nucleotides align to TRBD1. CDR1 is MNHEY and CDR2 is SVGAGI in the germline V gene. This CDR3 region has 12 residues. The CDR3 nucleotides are TGTGGGACAGGGCTCGAGAGAGGACCCCAGCATTTT. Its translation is CGTGLERGPQHF.

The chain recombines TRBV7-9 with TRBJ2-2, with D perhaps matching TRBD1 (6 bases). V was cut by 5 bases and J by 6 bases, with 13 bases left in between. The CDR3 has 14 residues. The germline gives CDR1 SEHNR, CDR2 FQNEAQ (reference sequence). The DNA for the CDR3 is TGTGCCAGCAGCCCACAGGGAATTCCCGGGGAGCTGTTTTTT. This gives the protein CASSPQGIPGELFF.

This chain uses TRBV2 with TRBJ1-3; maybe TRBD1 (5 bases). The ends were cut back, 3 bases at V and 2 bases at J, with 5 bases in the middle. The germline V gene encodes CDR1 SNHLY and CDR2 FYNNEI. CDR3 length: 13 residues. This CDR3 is CASSEGPGNTIYF. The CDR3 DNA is TGTGCCAGCAGTGAGGGGCCTGGAAACACCATATATTTT.

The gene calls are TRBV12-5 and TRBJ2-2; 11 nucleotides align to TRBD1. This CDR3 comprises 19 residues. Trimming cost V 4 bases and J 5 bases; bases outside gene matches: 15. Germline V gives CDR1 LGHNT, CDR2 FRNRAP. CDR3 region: CASGSTNFIGTGGTGELFF. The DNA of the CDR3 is TGTGCTAGTGGTTCCACAAATTTTATAGGGACAGGGGGGACCGGGGAGCTGTTTTTT.

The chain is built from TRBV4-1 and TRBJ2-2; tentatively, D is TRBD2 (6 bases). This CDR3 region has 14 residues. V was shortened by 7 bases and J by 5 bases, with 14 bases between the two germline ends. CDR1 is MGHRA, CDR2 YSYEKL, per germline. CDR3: CASNLAGTTGELFF. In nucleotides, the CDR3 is TGCGCCAGCAATTTGGCAGGGACTACCGGGGAGCTGTTTTTT.

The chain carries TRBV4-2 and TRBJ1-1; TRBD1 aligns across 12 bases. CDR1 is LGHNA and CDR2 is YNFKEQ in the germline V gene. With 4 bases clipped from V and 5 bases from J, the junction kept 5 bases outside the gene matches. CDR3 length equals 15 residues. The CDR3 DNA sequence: TGTGCCAGCAGCCCAGGGACAGGGGGCGAGACTGAAGCTTTCTTT. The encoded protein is CASSPGTGGETEAFF.

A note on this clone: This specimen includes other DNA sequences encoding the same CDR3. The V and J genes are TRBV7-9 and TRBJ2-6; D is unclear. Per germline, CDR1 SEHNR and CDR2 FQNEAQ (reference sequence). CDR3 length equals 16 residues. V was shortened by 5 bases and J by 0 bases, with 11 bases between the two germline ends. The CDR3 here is CASSLNPVSGANVLTF. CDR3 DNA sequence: TGTGCCAGCAGCCTCAACCCGGTCTCTGGGGCCAACGTCCTGACTTTC.

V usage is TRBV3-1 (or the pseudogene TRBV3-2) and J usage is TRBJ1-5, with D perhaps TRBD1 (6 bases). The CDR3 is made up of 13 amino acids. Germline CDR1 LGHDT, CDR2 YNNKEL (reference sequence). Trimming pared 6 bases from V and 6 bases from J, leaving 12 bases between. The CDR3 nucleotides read TGTGCCAGCAGAACAGGGTTGGGTCAGCCCCAGCATTTT. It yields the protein CASRTGLGQPQHF.

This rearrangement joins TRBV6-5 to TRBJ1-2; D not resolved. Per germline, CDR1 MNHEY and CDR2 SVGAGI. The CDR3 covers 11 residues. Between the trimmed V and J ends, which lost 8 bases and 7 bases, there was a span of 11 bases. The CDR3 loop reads CASRSRGGYTF. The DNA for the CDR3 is TGTGCCAGCCGGTCCCGGGGTGGCTACACCTTC.

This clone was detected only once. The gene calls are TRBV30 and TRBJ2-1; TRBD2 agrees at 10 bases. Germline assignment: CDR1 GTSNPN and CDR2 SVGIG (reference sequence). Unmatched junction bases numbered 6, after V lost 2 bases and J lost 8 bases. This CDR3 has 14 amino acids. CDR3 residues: CAWSRLAGRDEQFF. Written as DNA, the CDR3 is TGTGCCTGGAGTCGACTAGCGGGTCGGGATGAGCAGTTCTTC.